This T cell receptor beta chain was retrieved from a study of blood T cell repertoires in COVID-19. The data were produced by immunoSEQ multiplex PCR, yet TCRdb's version contains in-frame clones alone and is incomplete. The table lists roughly 190,000 clones, 88% of them singletons. The CDR3 covers 17 residues. The V gene's germline CDR1 is LNHDA and CDR2 SQIVND (reference sequence). V lost 3 bases and J lost 2, with 19 bases in between. The V and J genes are TRBV19 and TRBJ2-5; TRBD2 might be the D (5 bases). This clonotype originated in a human donor in a cohort sampled during active COVID-19. The specimen was peripheral blood. The CDR3 spells CASSIIPLWSGQETQYF. DNA for the CDR3: TGTGCCAGTAGTATCATCCCCCTCTGGAGCGGACAAGAGACCCAGTACTTC.